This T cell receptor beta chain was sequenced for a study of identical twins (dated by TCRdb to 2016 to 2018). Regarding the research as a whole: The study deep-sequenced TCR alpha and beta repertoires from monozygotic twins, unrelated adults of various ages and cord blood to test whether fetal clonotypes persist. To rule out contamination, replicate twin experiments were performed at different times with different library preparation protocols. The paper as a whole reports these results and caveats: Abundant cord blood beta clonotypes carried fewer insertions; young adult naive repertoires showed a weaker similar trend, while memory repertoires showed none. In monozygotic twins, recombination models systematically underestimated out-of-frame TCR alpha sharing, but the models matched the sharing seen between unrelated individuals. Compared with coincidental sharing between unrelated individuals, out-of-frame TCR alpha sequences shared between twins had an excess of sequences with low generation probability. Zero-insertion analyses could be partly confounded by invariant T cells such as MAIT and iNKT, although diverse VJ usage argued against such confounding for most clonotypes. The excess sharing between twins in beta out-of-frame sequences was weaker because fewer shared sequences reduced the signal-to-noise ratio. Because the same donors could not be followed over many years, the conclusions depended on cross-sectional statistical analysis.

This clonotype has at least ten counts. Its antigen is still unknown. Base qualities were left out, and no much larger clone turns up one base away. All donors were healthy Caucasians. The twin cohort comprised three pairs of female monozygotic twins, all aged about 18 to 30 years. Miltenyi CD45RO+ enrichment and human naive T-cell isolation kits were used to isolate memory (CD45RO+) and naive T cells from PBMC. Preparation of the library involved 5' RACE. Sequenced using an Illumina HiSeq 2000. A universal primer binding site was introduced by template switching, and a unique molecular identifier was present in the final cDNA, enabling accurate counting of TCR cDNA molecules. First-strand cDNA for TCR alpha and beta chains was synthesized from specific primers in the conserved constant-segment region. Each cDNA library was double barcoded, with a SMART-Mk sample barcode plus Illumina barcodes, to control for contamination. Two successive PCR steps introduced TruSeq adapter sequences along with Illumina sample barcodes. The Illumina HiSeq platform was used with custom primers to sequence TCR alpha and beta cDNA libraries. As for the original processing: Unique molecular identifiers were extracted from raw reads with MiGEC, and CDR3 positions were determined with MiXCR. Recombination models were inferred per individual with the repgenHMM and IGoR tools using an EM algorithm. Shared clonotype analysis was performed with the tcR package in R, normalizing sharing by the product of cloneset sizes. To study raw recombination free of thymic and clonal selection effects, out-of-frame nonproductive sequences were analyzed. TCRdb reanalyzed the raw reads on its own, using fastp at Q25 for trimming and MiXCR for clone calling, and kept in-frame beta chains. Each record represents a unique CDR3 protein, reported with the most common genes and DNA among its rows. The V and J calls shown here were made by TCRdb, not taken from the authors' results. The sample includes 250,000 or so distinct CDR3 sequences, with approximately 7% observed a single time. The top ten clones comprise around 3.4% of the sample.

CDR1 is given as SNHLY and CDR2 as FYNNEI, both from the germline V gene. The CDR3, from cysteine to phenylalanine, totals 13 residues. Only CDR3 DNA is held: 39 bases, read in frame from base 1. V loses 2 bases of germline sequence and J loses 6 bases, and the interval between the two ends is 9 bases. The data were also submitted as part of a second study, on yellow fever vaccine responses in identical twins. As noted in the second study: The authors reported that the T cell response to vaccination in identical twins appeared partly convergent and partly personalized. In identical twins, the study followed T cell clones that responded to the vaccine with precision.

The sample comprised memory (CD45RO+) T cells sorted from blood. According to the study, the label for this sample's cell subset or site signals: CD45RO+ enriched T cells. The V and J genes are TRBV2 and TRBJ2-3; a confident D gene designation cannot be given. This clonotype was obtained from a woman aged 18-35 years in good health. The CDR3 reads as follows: CASSEQARDTQYF. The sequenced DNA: TGTGCCAGCAGTGAACAAGCTCGGGATACGCAGTATTTT.